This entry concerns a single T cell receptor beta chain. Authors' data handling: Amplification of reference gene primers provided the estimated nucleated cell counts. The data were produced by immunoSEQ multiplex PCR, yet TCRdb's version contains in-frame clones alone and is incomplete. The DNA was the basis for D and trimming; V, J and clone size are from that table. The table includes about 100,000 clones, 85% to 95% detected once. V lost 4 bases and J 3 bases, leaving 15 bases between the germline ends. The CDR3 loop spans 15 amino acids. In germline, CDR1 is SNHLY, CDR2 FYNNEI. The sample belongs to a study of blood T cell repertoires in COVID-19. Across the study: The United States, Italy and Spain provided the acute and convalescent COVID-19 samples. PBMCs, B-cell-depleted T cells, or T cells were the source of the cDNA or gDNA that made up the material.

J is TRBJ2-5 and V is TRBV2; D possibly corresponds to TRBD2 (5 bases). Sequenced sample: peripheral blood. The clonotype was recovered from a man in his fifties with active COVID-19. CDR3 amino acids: CASSGGPAEEETQYF. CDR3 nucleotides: TGTGCCAGCAGTGGTGGCCCAGCGGAAGAAGAGACCCAGTACTTC.